What follows describes a single TCR beta chain. Antigen unknown. Trimming took off 5 bases at V and 0 bases at J, with 14 bases between the two ends. The germline V gene has CDR1 SGHTA and CDR2 FQGNSA. This CDR3 spans 15 amino acids. The data were taken from a study of T cell responses to AZD1222 COVID-19 vaccine. Study-wide points: Spike-specific TCR breadth and depth were elevated following two AZD1222 doses. Nearly half of unique spike-specific TCRs reportedly avoided B.1.351 and B.1.1.7 mutated regions. Baseline antibody screening turned up just six seropositive AZD1222 recipients. Donors skewed white British and female; clonal diversity was possibly underestimated.

Clones were sequenced by immunoSEQ multiplex PCR, and TCRdb holds only the in-frame ones, with some missing. The data show approximately 98,000 clones, around 90% seen once. The sample here was peripheral blood, taken on day 0 of MenACWY control vaccination. The sequence was obtained from an adult in good health. J is TRBJ2-7 and V is TRBV7-2, with D possibly being TRBD2 (7 bases). CDR3 bases: TGTGCCAGCAGCGGACGGGGGGCGGGCTCCTACGAGCAGTACTTC. Its protein is CASSGRGAGSYEQYF. Variable domain in full (rest from reference TRBV7-2 and TRBJ2-7): GAGVSQSPSNKVTEKGKDVELRCDPISGHTALYWYRQSLGQGLEFLIYFQGNSAPDKSGLPSDRFSAERTGGSVSTLTIQRTQQEDSAVYLCASSGRGAGSYEQYFGPGTRLTVT.